The rows below give T cell receptor beta chains drawn from one sample of a study of blood T cells in healthy people across ages. TCRdb ran MiXCR on the 5' RACE reads and lists one entry per CDR3 protein. The table has around 870,000 distinct CDR3 sequences, roughly 26% seen once. The source material was blood. These receptors were obtained from a woman older than 75 in good health. The CDR3 runs from the conserved cysteine through the conserved F or W. A D gene is named only where the DNA matches it firmly. Size is stated for part of the rows, as once, few or many counts, or as a class when the clone is expanded.

TRBJ2-1 | many | TRBV6-1 | TRBD1 | 15 | CASSLWTGPIYEQFF | TGTGCCAGCAGCCTATGGACAGGTCCTATTTATGAGCAGTTCTTC
TRBJ2-1 | many | TRBV3-1 | - | 16 | CASSPRELLSYNEQFF | TGTGCCAGCAGCCCCCGGGAGCTTCTCTCCTACAATGAGCAGTTCTTC
TRBJ2-3 | many | TRBV12-3/TRBV12-4 | - | 11 | CASSQEPTQYF | TGTGCCAGCAGTCAAGAACCGACGCAGTATTTT
TRBJ2-3 | many | TRBV29-1 | - | 12 | CSVCASTDTQYF | TGCAGCGTTTGTGCTAGCACAGATACGCAGTATTTT
TRBJ1-1 | many | TRBV29-1 | - | 12 | CSVSSGGTEAFF | TGCAGCGTTTCGTCCGGGGGGACTGAAGCTTTCTTT
TRBJ2-1 | few | TRBV7-9 | - | 14 | CASSLAGFSNEQFF | TGTGCCAGCAGCTTAGCAGGATTCTCTAATGAGCAGTTCTTC
TRBJ2-4 | many | TRBV11-2 | TRBD2 | 18 | CASSLGEASGGAGNIQYF | TGTGCCAGCAGCTTAGGGGAGGCTAGCGGGGGGGCAGGCAACATTCAGTACTTC
TRBJ2-7 | - | TRBV11-2 | TRBD1 | 15 | CASSFSGQGCHEQYF | TGTGCCAGCAGCTTTTCGGGACAGGGGTGCCACGAGCAGTACTTC
TRBJ2-2 | - | TRBV5-1 | - | 16 | CASSPAGSMTTGELFF | TGCGCCAGCAGCCCGGCGGGGTCGATGACCACCGGGGAGCTGTTTTTT
TRBJ1-1 | once | TRBV9 | - | 14 | CASSSGVPNTEAFF | TGTGCCAGCAGCTCAGGGGTACCGAACACTGAAGCTTTCTTT
TRBJ1-1 | few | TRBV27 | - | 14 | CASSRRGAQSEAFF | TGTGCCAGCAGTCGGCGGGGGGCGCAGAGTGAAGCTTTCTTT
TRBJ2-3 | many | TRBV28 | TRBD2 | 17 | CASSLMSLAGDTDTQYF | TGTGCCAGCAGTTTAATGAGTCTAGCGGGGGACACAGATACGCAGTATTTT
TRBJ2-4 | - | TRBV20-1 | - | 11 | CSAGFKNIQYF | TGCAGTGCCGGGTTCAAAAACATTCAGTACTTC
TRBJ2-1 | once | TRBV7-2 | TRBD2 | 16 | CASSFWGRGEQETQFF | TGTGCCAGCAGCTTTTGGGGGCGGGGGGAACAAGAGACCCAGTTCTTC
TRBJ1-5 | - | TRBV20-1 | TRBD1 | 17 | CSATPVGLRGQGQPQHF | TGCAGTGCTACCCCGGTCGGGCTCAGGGGGCAAGGGCAGCCCCAGCATTTT
TRBJ2-1 | - | TRBV3-1 | TRBD2 | 16 | CASSQEGGTSGGEQFF | TGTGCCAGCAGCCAAGAGGGGGGGACTAGCGGGGGCGAGCAGTTCTTC
TRBJ2-1 | many | TRBV29-1 | TRBD1 | 13 | CSARGQGKNEQFF | TGCAGCGCCAGAGGACAGGGTAAGAATGAGCAGTTCTTC
TRBJ2-1 | many | TRBV6-2/TRBV6-3 | TRBD2 | 13 | CAILAGGSHEQFF | TGTGCCATCCTAGCGGGGGGTAGTCATGAGCAGTTCTTC
TRBJ2-2 | - | TRBV7-2 | - | 16 | CASSLRVQRNTGELFF | TGTGCCAGCAGCTTAAGAGTACAGCGGAACACCGGGGAGCTGTTTTTT
TRBJ2-5 | - | TRBV7-2 | - | 14 | CASSSIMAQETQYF | TGTGCCAGCAGCTCAATCATGGCTCAAGAGACCCAGTACTTC
TRBJ2-7 | - | TRBV10-3 | TRBD2 | 15 | CAISSGGSTYNEQYF | TGTGCCATCAGTTCGGGGGGGTCGACTTACAATGAGCAGTACTTC